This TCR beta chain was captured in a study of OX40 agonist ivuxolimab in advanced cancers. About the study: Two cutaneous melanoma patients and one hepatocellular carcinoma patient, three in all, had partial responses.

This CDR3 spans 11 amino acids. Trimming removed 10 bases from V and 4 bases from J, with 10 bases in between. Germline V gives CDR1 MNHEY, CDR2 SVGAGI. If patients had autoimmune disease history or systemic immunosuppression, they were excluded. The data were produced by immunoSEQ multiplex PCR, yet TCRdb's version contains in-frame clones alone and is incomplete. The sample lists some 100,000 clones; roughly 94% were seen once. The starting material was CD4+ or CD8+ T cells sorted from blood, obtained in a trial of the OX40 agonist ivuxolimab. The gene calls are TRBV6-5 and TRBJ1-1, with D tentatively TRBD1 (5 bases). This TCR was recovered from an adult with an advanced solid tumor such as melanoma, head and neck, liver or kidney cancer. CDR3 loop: CATVRGTEAFF. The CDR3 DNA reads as TGTGCCACCGTGAGGGGCACTGAAGCTTTCTTT.